The 9 T cell receptor beta chains reported below all come from one sample, sequenced in a study of tumor-infiltrating lymphocytes in localized non-small cell lung cancer. Produced via immunoSEQ multiplex PCR; TCRdb's table is partial and in-frame only. The sample has 9,300 or so clones, roughly 76% seen once. The sequencing input was uninvolved lung tissue not adjacent to the tumor. These receptors came from a human donor with non-small cell lung cancer.

This rearrangement joins TRBV19 to TRBJ2-7, with D perhaps matching TRBD2 (5 bases). Trimming shortened V by 1 base and J by 3 bases, and 13 bases separated the two germline ends. The CDR3 sequence is 15 residues long. Germline CDR1 and CDR2: LNHDA and SQIVND (reference sequence). The CDR3 DNA follows: TGTGCCAGTAGTATAGCTGGGAGAGGATTCTACGAGCAGTACTTC. Amino acid sequence: CASSIAGRGFYEQYF.

V usage is TRBV6-5 and J usage is TRBJ2-1, with 8 bases that match TRBD1. This CDR3 is built from 15 residues. Germline values: CDR1 MNHEY, CDR2 SVGAGI. Germline trimming cut 3 bases from V and 4 bases from J; bases unmatched to any gene: 5. The CDR3 reads CASSYGTGAYNEQFF. The CDR3 DNA is TGTGCCAGCAGTTATGGGACAGGTGCTTACAATGAGCAGTTCTTC.

The V gene is TRBV14, the J gene TRBJ2-7; no firm D call. This CDR3 is 12 amino acids long. The V gene lost 4 bases and the J gene lost 3 bases, with 7 bases spanning the gap. CDR1 and CDR2 (germline): SGHDN, FVKESK. In DNA, the CDR3 is TGTGCCAGCAGCCCGGCGCACTACGAGCAGTACTTC. Translating gives CASSPAHYEQYF.

The rearrangement links TRBV9 to TRBJ1-4; 9 nucleotides line up with TRBD1. The CDR3 is 15 residues long. J gave up 2 bases and V 4 bases, and 3 bases lay outside the gene matches. CDR1 SGDLS and CDR2 YYNGEE come from the germline V gene. This chain's CDR3 is CASSLQGATNEKLFF. CDR3 bases: TGTGCCAGCAGCCTACAGGGGGCCACTAATGAAAAACTGTTTTTT.

CDR3 sequence reads: CASNRDTTYEQYF. The CDR3 coding sequence is TGTGCCAGCAACCGGGACACTACCTACGAGCAGTACTTC. V gene TRBV6-6 combines with J gene TRBJ2-7; D perhaps matches TRBD1 (6 bases). CDR3 length: 13 residues. CDR1 and CDR2 (germline): MNHNY, SVGAGI (reference sequence). The V and J ends lost 7 bases and 2 bases respectively, with 12 bases between them.

The chain links TRBV4-1 to TRBJ2-7; D gene ambiguous. The V end lost 0 bases, the J end lost 2 bases, and 8 bases lay between the germline ends. The CDR3 sequence is 14 residues long. The germline V gene has CDR1 MGHRA and CDR2 YSYEKL. The CDR3 reads CASSQDRGPYEQYF. The CDR3 nucleotides are TGCGCCAGCAGCCAAGATCGCGGACCCTACGAGCAGTACTTC.

The genes are TRBV11-2 and TRBJ1-2; D gene unclear. Trimming took 3 bases from V and 3 from J, leaving 8 bases between them. The CDR3 runs to 13 residues. Germline V gives CDR1 SGHAT, CDR2 FQNNGV. The CDR3, as DNA: TGTGCCAGCAGCTTGTGGCAGGACTATGGCTACACCTTC. It translates to CASSLWQDYGYTF.

The gene calls are TRBV5-5 and TRBJ2-1; weak D call: TRBD2 (5 bases). The CDR3 loop spans 18 amino acids. Germline V lookup: CDR1 SGHKS, CDR2 YYEKEE (reference sequence). V was clipped by 4 bases and J by 0 bases, with 20 bases between them. The DNA for the CDR3 is TGTGCCAGCAGCCCCTCCCTGGCGGGCGCAAGCTCCTACAATGAGCAGTTCTTC. Residues: CASSPSLAGASSYNEQFF.

The chain joins TRBV19 to TRBJ1-5, with TRBD1 matching 7 bases. The germline V gene has CDR1 LNHDA and CDR2 SQIVND (reference sequence). V gave up 9 bases and J gave up 4 bases; unmatched junction bases: 12. The CDR3 runs to 15 residues. The CDR3 loop is CASMPGQLYNQPQHF. The CDR3, as DNA: TGTGCCAGCATGCCGGGACAGCTTTATAATCAGCCCCAGCATTTT.